The 16 T cell receptor beta chains given below trace back to one sample, sequenced in a study of shared clonotypes between healthy human individuals. The table came from immunoSEQ multiplex PCR; TCRdb's copy has only in-frame clones and leaves some out. Among about half a million clones, roughly 80% were seen once, and the ten largest hold about 12%. Sequencing used PBMCs. The receptor set was obtained from a middle-aged woman in good health. Some clones in this sample may be carry-over from other donors' samples.

About this clone: At one boundary the junction diverges from the germline segment, which might be a read error. The rearrangement links TRBV7-7 to TRBJ2-1; TRBD1 aligns across 8 bases. Germline V gene sequence: CDR1 SSHAT, CDR2 FNYEAQ (reference sequence). The CDR3 has 13 amino acids. The CDR3 loop reads CASSLDRENEQFF. CDR3 DNA: TGTGCTAGCAGCTTGGACAGGGAAAATGAGCAGTTCTTC.

This clone appeared a few times. V and J are TRBV19 and TRBJ2-7, with 7 bases that match TRBD1. Germline trimming cut 8 bases from V and 3 bases from J; bases unmatched to any gene: 13. Germline assignment: CDR1 LNHDA and CDR2 SQIVND (reference sequence). This CDR3 is built from 15 residues. The CDR3 bases are TGTGCCAGTTCTCCTAACCGGGACAGTTACTACGAGCAGTACTTC. Encoded protein: CASSPNRDSYYEQYF.

This clone has only one observation. The chain uses TRBV5-1 and TRBJ1-2; TRBD1 aligns across 8 bases. Germline assignment: CDR1 SGHRS and CDR2 YFSETQ. V lost 0 bases, J lost 4 bases, and 5 bases stayed unmatched. The CDR3 spans 15 residues. Written as DNA, the CDR3 is TGCGCCAGCAGCTTGGTGGCAGGGGGCGGCTATGGCTACACCTTC. Its translation: CASSLVAGGGYGYTF.

This sequence joins TRBV7-3 and TRBJ2-1; D is uncertain. Looked up from germline, CDR1 is SGHTA and CDR2 is FQGTGA. CDR3 length: 14 amino acids. Trimming cost V 1 base and J 5 bases, with 9 bases left between them. For the CDR3, the DNA is TGTGCCAGCAGCTTAAATCTGGCCAACAATGAGCAGTTCTTC. Its translation is CASSLNLANNEQFF.

J is TRBJ2-5 and V is TRBV5-1, with 7 bases matching TRBD1. The J segment lost 5 bases and the V segment lost 4 bases, leaving 8 bases of the junction unmatched. The germline V gene has CDR1 SGHRS and CDR2 YFSETQ. The CDR3 is made up of 14 amino acids. The CDR3 spells CASSPGTAYETQYF. The CDR3 DNA reads as TGCGCCAGCAGCCCTGGGACAGCTTACGAGACCCAGTACTTC.

The rearrangement uses TRBV27 and TRBJ1-2; D is possibly TRBD1 (5 bases). The V end lost 2 bases, the J end lost 4 bases, and 17 bases lay between the germline ends. The V gene's germline CDR1 is MNHEY and CDR2 SMNVEV (reference sequence). This CDR3 is built from 16 residues. CDR3 coding DNA: TGTGCCAGCAGTTTAAACTGGGACGGGAGGGCCTATGGCTACACCTTC. Encoded protein: CASSLNWDGRAYGYTF.

V usage is TRBV5-1 and J usage is TRBJ2-3; D gene unclear. The V and J ends lost 0 bases and 2 bases respectively, with 7 bases between them. From germline, CDR1 is SGHRS and CDR2 YFSETQ. The CDR3 is made up of 14 amino acids. The CDR3 DNA is TGCGCCAGCAGCTTGGCTGCGGACACAGATACGCAGTATTTT. Residues: CASSLAADTDTQYF. Full variable domain (remainder filled in from reference TRBV5-1 and TRBJ2-3): KAGVTQTPRYLIKTRGQQVTLSCSPISGHRSVSWYQQTPGQGLQFLFEYFSETQRNKGNFPGRFSGRQFSNSRSEMNVSTLELGDSALYLCASSLAADTDTQYFGPGTRLTVL.

The rearrangement uses TRBV7-2 and TRBJ2-1; either TRBD1 or TRBD2 may fit D (5 bases each). CDR3 length equals 15 residues. Germline CDR1 SGHTA, CDR2 FQGNSA. Trimming took 0 bases from V and 11 from J, leaving 17 bases between them. For the CDR3, the DNA is TGTGCCAGCAGCTTAGCGTGGGCAGGGAGTCGGAAGCAGTTCTTC. This translates into CASSLAWAGSRKQFF.

Concerning this clone itself: Other DNA sequences within the sample encode an identical CDR3. The chain is built from TRBV5-4 and TRBJ2-1; no reliable D call. The CDR3 runs 13 residues. Deletions cut 2 bases from V and 3 bases from J, with 6 bases between. Germline CDR1 reads SGHNT; CDR2 reads YYREEE (reference sequence). The CDR3 region is CASSLDGYNEQFF. The CDR3 nucleotides read TGTGCCAGCAGCTTAGATGGCTACAATGAGCAGTTCTTC.

The genes are TRBV9 and TRBJ2-7; TRBD2 aligns across 9 bases. Unmatched junction bases numbered 3, after V lost 0 bases and J lost 2 bases. The CDR3 is 15 residues long. CDR1 is SGDLS, CDR2 YYNGEE, per germline. The CDR3 protein is CASSVALAGPYEQYF. In DNA form, the CDR3 reads TGTGCCAGCAGCGTAGCACTAGCGGGCCCCTACGAGCAGTACTTC.

This clone was counted a single time. This chain connects TRBV7-2 to TRBJ2-7, with TRBD2 matching over 7 bases. The CDR3 covers 14 residues. The V gene end was trimmed by 7 bases and the J gene end by 3 bases; junction bases not matched to a gene: 9. The germline gives CDR1 SGHTA, CDR2 FQGNSA. DNA of the CDR3: TGTGCCAGCAAAGCCGCTGGCGGGGGCTACGAGCAGTACTTC. Translated: CASKAAGGGYEQYF.

This clone has just one count. The rearrangement links TRBV29-1 to TRBJ2-7, with D possibly being TRBD2 (6 bases). From germline, CDR1 is SQVTM and CDR2 ANQGSEA. This CDR3 region has 12 residues. Trimming pared 7 bases from V and 1 base from J, leaving 11 bases between. The CDR3 protein is CSGGTHSYEQYF. CDR3 in DNA: TGCAGCGGCGGGACTCATTCCTACGAGCAGTACTTC.

The gene calls are TRBV28 and TRBJ1-1; the match to TRBD1 covers 8 bases. This CDR3 region has 15 residues. V lost 2 bases and J lost 4; bases outside the gene matches: 6. In germline, CDR1 is MDHEN, CDR2 SYDVKM. CDR3 residues: CASSLRGQGSTEAFF. The CDR3 DNA sequence: TGTGCCAGCAGTTTACGCGGACAGGGCTCCACTGAAGCTTTCTTT.

The J gene is TRBJ2-2, the V gene TRBV6-5, with D uncertain. The CDR3 consists of 12 residues. Germline V gene sequence: CDR1 MNHEY, CDR2 SVGAGI. V shed 6 bases and J shed 9 bases, with 11 bases lying between them. The chain's CDR3 is CASRTLGRELFF. The DNA for the CDR3 is TGTGCCAGCAGAACCCTGGGCCGGGAGCTGTTTTTT.

The chain links TRBV30 to TRBJ2-1; D remains ambiguous. The germline V gene has CDR1 GTSNPN and CDR2 SVGIG (reference sequence). There are 14 residues in the CDR3. V lost 1 base, J lost 8 bases, and 15 bases lay in between. CDR3 sequence: CAWSDGIPPDEQFF. The CDR3 region has the DNA TGTGCCTGGAGTGATGGCATCCCACCCGATGAGCAGTTCTTC. The full variable domain, with the rest looked up from reference TRBV30 and TRBJ2-1, is SQTIHQWPATLVQPVGSPLSLECTVEGTSNPNLYWYRQAAGRGLQLLFYSVGIGQISSEVPQNLSASRPQDRQFILSSKKLLLSDSGFYLCAWSDGIPPDEQFFGPGTRLTVL.

This clone has a handful of counts. One end of the junction fails to match germline, which may point to a read error. The V call is TRBV19, the J call TRBJ2-2, with 16 bases that match TRBD2. The CDR3 extends over 19 amino acids. The germline gives CDR1 LNHDA, CDR2 SQIVND (reference sequence). The DNA for the CDR3 is TGTGCCAGTAGTCCGGGACTAGCGGGAGGGCCCTCGAAGACCGGGGAGCTGTTTTTT. Its translation is CASSPGLAGGPSKTGELFF.